The 9 T cell receptor beta chains given below trace back to one sample, sequenced in a study of T cell responses to AZD1222 COVID-19 vaccine. The protocol was immunoSEQ multiplex PCR, while the TCRdb copy is restricted to in-frame clones and leaves out a portion. The repertoire consists of more than 150,000 clones, with around 87% occurring once and the leading ten covering over 8%. Sequencing used peripheral blood, obtained 28 days after the second AZD1222 dose. Receptors were obtained from an adult who received the AZD1222 COVID-19 vaccine.

The V and J genes are TRBV28 and TRBJ1-3; D not resolved. CDR1 and CDR2 from the germline V gene are MDHEN and SYDVKM. V lost 5 bases to trimming and J lost 0 bases, with 11 bases between them. CDR3 length equals 15 residues. DNA for the CDR3: TGTGCCAGCAGTCCTGGGGAGGCCTCTGGAAACACCATATATTTT. Translating gives CASSPGEASGNTIYF.

This sequence joins TRBV6-5 and TRBJ2-7; 8 bases match TRBD1. The CDR3 length is 12 residues. Germline V gene lookup returns CDR1 MNHEY and CDR2 SVGAGI. The V gene end was trimmed by 6 bases and the J gene end by 13 bases; junction bases not matched to a gene: 11. The CDR3 spells CASRPVDREKYF. CDR3 DNA: TGTGCCAGCAGACCAGTGGACAGGGAAAAATACTTC.

The rearrangement joins TRBV11-2 to TRBJ1-1, with a weak D call TRBD1 (6 bases). V was clipped by 6 bases and J by 0 bases, with 14 bases between them. CDR1 and CDR2 (germline): SGHAT, FQNNGV. This CDR3 region has 15 residues. In nucleotides, the CDR3 is TGTGCCAGCAGACCCGGACAGACAATGAACACTGAAGCTTTCTTT. It encodes CASRPGQTMNTEAFF.

The gene calls are TRBV7-2 and TRBJ1-4, with a tentative D call TRBD1 (5 bases). The CDR3 is 16 amino acids. Looked up from germline, CDR1 is SGHTA and CDR2 is FQGNSA. The V end was cut by 2 bases, the J end by 8 bases, with 18 bases between. The CDR3 nucleotides are TGTGCCAGCAGCTTAAGTAGTGTTCAGGGAGGGGAAAAACTGTTTTTT. This encodes CASSLSSVQGGEKLFF. Full variable domain (rest looked up from reference TRBV7-2 and TRBJ1-4): GAGVSQSPSNKVTEKGKDVELRCDPISGHTALYWYRQSLGQGLEFLIYFQGNSAPDKSGLPSDRFSAERTGGSVSTLTIQRTQQEDSAVYLCASSLSSVQGGEKLFFGSGTQLSVL.

The chain employs TRBV10-3 and TRBJ1-6; TRBD1 agrees at 9 bases. This CDR3 has 15 amino acids. Germline V CDR1 and CDR2: ENHRY, SYGVKD. Trimming at V came to 6 bases and at J to 10 bases, leaving 10 bases not matched to a gene. The CDR3 region has the DNA TGTGCCATCAGCACGGACAGGGGTGTAGGATCACCCCTCCACTTT. It encodes CAISTDRGVGSPLHF.

J is TRBJ2-7 and V is TRBV27; TRBD1 agrees at 10 bases. Trimming at V came to 5 bases and at J to 2 bases, leaving 12 bases not matched to a gene. The length of the CDR3 is 17 residues. Germline CDR1 reads MNHEY; CDR2 reads SMNVEV (reference sequence). The CDR3 loop reads CASSLALRGQGTYEQYF. CDR3 nucleotide sequence: TGTGCCAGCAGTCTAGCTCTCCGGGGACAGGGGACCTACGAGCAGTACTTC.

V and J are TRBV6-5 and TRBJ1-5, with 8 bases that match TRBD1. This CDR3 region has 14 residues. Germline trimming cut 6 bases from V and 3 bases from J; bases unmatched to any gene: 4. CDR1 and CDR2 from the germline V gene are MNHEY and SVGAGI. This chain's CDR3 is CASRKGQDNQPQHF. The DNA of the CDR3 is TGTGCCAGCAGGAAGGGACAGGACAATCAGCCCCAGCATTTT.

This sequence joins TRBV7-9 and TRBJ1-1, with TRBD1 identical over 7 bases. The CDR3 is 13 amino acids. The V gene end was trimmed by 3 bases and the J gene end by 12 bases; junction bases not matched to a gene: 10. Germline CDR1 SEHNR, CDR2 FQNEAQ (reference sequence). In DNA form, the CDR3 reads TGTGCCAGCAGCTTGTCCCCCGACAGGGCAACTTTCTTT. It yields the protein CASSLSPDRATFF.

The J gene is TRBJ2-7, the V gene TRBV9, with D perhaps TRBD1 or TRBD2 (6 bases each). Per the germline V gene, CDR1 is SGDLS and CDR2 is YYNGEE. V was trimmed by 5 bases and J by 0 bases, leaving 12 bases between them. The CDR3 runs 14 residues. The CDR3 here is CASSAGGISYEQYF. The CDR3 nucleotides read TGTGCCAGCAGTGCCGGGGGCATCTCCTACGAGCAGTACTTC.